The 3 T cell receptor beta chains in this list originate from one sample, sequenced in a study of CD8 T cells in ankylosing spondylitis. TCRdb called the 5' RACE reads again in MiXCR, with one record for every CDR3 protein. This sample carries over 25,000 distinct CDR3 sequences, more than 13% of them seen once, and the ten largest clones take less than 45%. What was sequenced was blood. The receptor source for this set is a male donor with ankylosing spondylitis or in good health (not recorded which).

The genes are TRBV7-3 and TRBJ2-3, with 7 bases matching TRBD2. The J segment lost 2 bases and the V segment lost 5 bases, leaving 19 bases of the junction unmatched. The CDR3 is 19 residues long. CDR1 is SGHTA, CDR2 FQGTGA, per germline. CDR3 nucleotides: TGTGCCAGCAGCCCTCGGGAGGTAGCGGGCGGAAGTATCACAGATACGCAGTATTTT. It codes for CASSPREVAGGSITDTQYF.

This clonotype was counted only a few times. The rearrangement joins TRBV24-1 to TRBJ2-5, with 14 nucleotides matching TRBD2. V shed 7 bases and J 5 bases; nucleotides not matched to a gene: 8. This CDR3 region has 16 residues. Germline-derived CDR1 and CDR2 are KGHDR and SFDVKD. CDR3 DNA: TGTGCCACCAGCGCACGGACTAGCGGGAGGACGGAGACCCAGTACTTC. Its protein product is CATSARTSGRTETQYF.

This clonotype came up a few times. CDR3 bases: TGCGCCAGCAGCCAAGTTTGGCACGGGGCGGGAGGCGAGCAGTACTTC. Translation: CASSQVWHGAGGEQYF. This chain connects TRBV4-1 to TRBJ2-7, with 8 bases matching TRBD2. The germline CDR1 and CDR2 sequences are MGHRA and YSYEKL. This CDR3 spans 16 amino acids. V shed 1 base and J 6 bases; nucleotides not matched to a gene: 11.